The clone carrying this T cell receptor (beta chain) was picked up a small number of times. The target antigen is unknown. MiXCR, run by TCRdb on the RT-PCR reads, gives a single entry per CDR3 protein. The sample includes around 470,000 distinct CDR3 sequences, approximately 7.8% seen only once; the top ten take about an eighth. This specimen belongs to a study of response to subunit inactivated influenza vaccine. The V gene's germline CDR1 is MDHEN and CDR2 SYDVKM. This CDR3 spans 18 amino acids. Deletions cut 3 bases from V and 3 bases from J, with 24 bases between. Study-wide points: Few new T cells, the authors suggested, are recruited by each seasonal influenza vaccination.

Sample: PBMCs from blood, taken 23 to 25 months after vaccination. This receptor was taken from a man between 50 and 75 years old who received an inactivated influenza vaccine. The chain recombines TRBV28 with TRBJ2-7, with a weak D call TRBD1 (7 bases). Here the CDR3 reads CASSFGGTASLDLYEQYF. The CDR3 DNA follows: TGTGCCAGCAGTTTCGGCGGGACAGCCTCCCTGGACCTCTACGAGCAGTACTTC.